The 21 T cell receptor beta chains listed next were all sequenced from one sample in a study of T cell repertoires in cytomegalovirus infection. TCRdb passed the reads through MiXCR, listing each CDR3 protein once. The table includes approximately 550,000 distinct CDR3 sequences, 15% to 20% detected once. Sequencing used CD8+ T cells from PBMCs. These receptors came from a human donor in good health (CMV status not recorded). Some clones in this sample may be carry-over from other donors' samples.

This sequence joins TRBV3-1 and TRBJ2-5, with D hard to call. Looked up from germline, CDR1 is LGHDT and CDR2 is YNNKEL (reference sequence). The CDR3 extends over 12 amino acids. V dropped 1 base and J dropped 6 bases, with 6 bases sitting between them. Here the CDR3 DNA reads TGTGCCAGCAGCCAAGGGTCCAAGACCCAGTACTTC. Its translation: CASSQGSKTQYF.

This chain joins TRBV12-5 and TRBJ1-2; D call uncertain. The V end lost 1 base, the J end lost 0 bases, and 9 bases lay between the germline ends. The CDR3 consists of 15 residues. CDR1 is LGHNT, CDR2 FRNRAP, per germline. The CDR3 spells CASGLGLVPNYGYTF. The CDR3 coding sequence is TGTGCTAGTGGTTTGGGGCTAGTACCTAACTATGGCTACACCTTC.

The CDR3 DNA reads as TGTGCCAGCAGCTTTACTAGTTATGAGACCCAGTACTTC. This encodes CASSFTSYETQYF. The V and J genes are TRBV7-9 and TRBJ2-5; D possibly corresponds to TRBD2 (5 bases). The CDR3 extends over 13 amino acids. Per germline, CDR1 SEHNR and CDR2 FQNEAQ (reference sequence). The V end was cut by 3 bases, the J end by 5 bases, with 10 bases between.

The V and J genes are TRBV20-1 and TRBJ2-1; TRBD2 matches at 12 bases. Trimming cost V 2 bases and J 6 bases; bases outside gene matches: 2. Germline loops: CDR1 DFQATT, CDR2 SNEGSKA (reference sequence). The CDR3 totals 14 residues. The DNA of the CDR3 is TGCAGTGCTAGAATACTAGCGGGAGGCAATGAGCAGTTCTTC. Encoded protein: CSARILAGGNEQFF.

The chain links TRBV6-5 to TRBJ1-1; 11 nucleotides agree with TRBD1. The germline CDR1 and CDR2 sequences are MNHEY and SVGAGI. V dropped 7 bases and J dropped 5; count of bases not matched to a gene: 6. The CDR3 is 14 amino acids. CDR3 sequence reads: CASKADRGRTEAFF. CDR3 nucleotide sequence: TGTGCCAGCAAAGCGGACAGGGGGCGAACTGAAGCTTTCTTT.

The chain has TRBV4-1 and TRBJ2-1; D is undetermined. This CDR3 contains 15 residues. CDR1 MGHRA and CDR2 YSYEKL come from the germline V gene. V lost 1 base and J 4 bases, leaving 11 bases between the germline ends. DNA for the CDR3: TGCGCCAGCAGCCAAGTGGGGATCAATTACAATGAGCAGTTCTTC. Its protein product is CASSQVGINYNEQFF.

At least ten counts were recorded for this clonotype. This chain joins TRBV7-9 and TRBJ2-5; TRBD1 matches at 10 bases. CDR1 and CDR2 from the germline V gene are SEHNR and FQNEAQ (reference sequence). With V trimmed by 0 bases and J by 2 bases, 3 bases remained unmatched. The CDR3 is made up of 16 amino acids. In DNA form, the CDR3 reads TGTGCCAGCAGCTTAGCAGACAGGGGGCTTCAAGAGACCCAGTACTTC. Protein sequence: CASSLADRGLQETQYF.

This clonotype came up a few times. The gene calls are TRBV5-6 and TRBJ2-3; 8 bases line up with TRBD1. The CDR3 extends over 16 amino acids. V lost 4 bases, J lost 4 bases, and 11 bases stayed unmatched. The germline V gene has CDR1 SGHDT and CDR2 YYEEEE. CDR3 in DNA: TGTGCCAGCAGCCCAGGGGGCAACGGGGTTGCAGATACGCAGTATTTT. The encoded protein is CASSPGGNGVADTQYF.

As regards this clonotype: Being one base from a much bigger clone, this may be a read error. This chain joins TRBV6-8 and TRBJ2-5; 12 nucleotides align to TRBD2. The CDR3 loop spans 16 amino acids. After removal of 7 bases from V and 0 bases from J, the junction contained 6 bases not matched to a gene. CDR1 and CDR2 from the germline V gene are MNHGY and SAAAGT. CDR3 nucleotides: TGTGCCAGCAAACCCTGGACTAGCGGGAACCAAGAGACCCAGTACTTC. Translated, it gives CASKPWTSGNQETQYF.

This clonotype was counted a few times. This chain uses TRBV5-4 with TRBJ1-1; D not resolved. CDR3 length: 13 amino acids. V was shortened by 5 bases and J by 3 bases, with 11 bases between the two germline ends. The germline CDR1 and CDR2 sequences are SGHNT and YYREEE (reference sequence). The CDR3 sequence is CASSPVGYTEAFF. CDR3 in DNA: TGTGCCAGCAGTCCGGTGGGATACACTGAAGCTTTCTTT.

This clonotype has a count of ten or more. The CDR3 sequence is CASSYSGLPEAFF. The CDR3 nucleotides are TGTGCCAGCAGTTACTCGGGGTTACCTGAAGCTTTCTTT. This rearrangement joins TRBV6-5 to TRBJ1-1; D is unclear. The V end lost 0 bases, the J end lost 6 bases, and 8 bases lay between the germline ends. Germline CDR1 MNHEY, CDR2 SVGAGI. The CDR3 extends over 13 amino acids.

This clonotype was found a few times. The chain has TRBV5-5 and TRBJ2-1; perhaps TRBD1 as D (5 bases). The germline V gene encodes CDR1 SGHKS and CDR2 YYEKEE (reference sequence). The CDR3 extends over 16 amino acids. With 3 bases removed from V and 6 bases from J, the gap between germline ends came to 19 bases. CDR3 residues: CASSSPWGALRNEQFF. The CDR3 DNA reads TGTGCCAGCAGCTCCCCCTGGGGCGCGCTTCGCAATGAGCAGTTCTTC. Combining the CDR3 with reference TRBV5-5 and TRBJ2-1 gives the whole variable domain DAGVTQSPTHLIKTRGQQVTLRCSPISGHKSVSWYQQVLGQGPQFIFQYYEKEERGRGNFPDRFSARQFPNYSSELNVNALLLGDSALYLCASSSPWGALRNEQFFGPGTRLTVL.

This clonotype has just a few counts. This chain joins TRBV7-6 and TRBJ2-3; TRBD2 might be the D (5 bases). Germline CDR1 is SGHVS and CDR2 is FNYEAQ. This CDR3 has 13 residues. Trimming removed 10 bases at V and 0 bases at J, with 11 bases between. CDR3 sequence: CATRGGSTDTQYF. DNA for the CDR3: TGTGCCACCCGGGGTGGAAGCACAGATACGCAGTATTTT.

This clonotype was seen only a few times. V and J are TRBV19 and TRBJ2-7; unclear D gene. Per germline, CDR1 LNHDA and CDR2 SQIVND (reference sequence). This CDR3 has 18 amino acids. Trimming left V 5 bases short and J 2 bases short, with 25 bases between. The CDR3 loop reads CASSPRRMGGPSAYEQYF. The CDR3 coding sequence is TGTGCCAGTAGTCCCAGACGGATGGGTGGGCCGTCAGCCTACGAGCAGTACTTC.

Many counts were recorded for this clonotype. This chain links TRBV7-3 with TRBJ2-2, with D hard to call. V gave up 5 bases and J gave up 7 bases, with 20 bases separating them. The CDR3 runs to 16 residues. Germline V CDR1 and CDR2: SGHTA, FQGTGA. The CDR3 here is CASSPASGLRDGELFF. CDR3 DNA: TGTGCCAGCAGCCCCGCATCGGGTCTCCGAGACGGGGAGCTGTTTTTT.

This clonotype has ten or more counts. The V gene is TRBV12-3 or TRBV12-4, the J gene TRBJ2-7; 8 nucleotides match TRBD1. Trimming at V came to 5 bases and at J to 7 bases, leaving 13 bases not matched to a gene. The CDR3 contains 15 residues. DNA of the CDR3: TGTGCCAGCAGTACAAGTCCAGGGGGCGCGGAAGAGCAGTACTTC. Amino acid sequence: CASSTSPGGAEEQYF.

The rearrangement uses TRBV5-6 and TRBJ1-1, with a possible D match to TRBD1 (5 bases). V was cut by 0 bases and J by 4 bases, with 13 bases left in between. CDR3 length equals 15 residues. Germline CDR1 is SGHDT and CDR2 is YYEEEE. CDR3 sequence: CASSLVQGVGTEAFF. The CDR3 coding sequence is TGTGCCAGCAGCTTGGTCCAGGGTGTCGGCACTGAAGCTTTCTTT.

This clonotype has more than one count but fewer than ten. The chain uses TRBV9 and TRBJ2-1; 10 positions agree with TRBD1. CDR1 is SGDLS and CDR2 is YYNGEE in the germline V gene. The length of the CDR3 is 14 residues. V was clipped by 4 bases and J by 7 bases; unmatched bases: 5. Here the CDR3 DNA reads TGTGCCAGCAGCACCGACAGGGGGCTTAATGAGCAGTTCTTC. Its translation: CASSTDRGLNEQFF.

The table lists this clonotype with a few counts. The gene calls are TRBV6-6 and TRBJ2-1; possibly TRBD2 for D (5 bases). The CDR3 is 15 amino acids. Trimming shortened V by 7 bases and J by 6 bases, and 19 bases separated the two germline ends. Per the germline V gene, CDR1 is MNHNY and CDR2 is SVGAGI (reference sequence). CDR3 sequence reads: CASTKLGMSGNEQFF. The CDR3 region has the DNA TGTGCCAGCACCAAGCTCGGGATGTCGGGCAATGAGCAGTTCTTC.

This clonotype was observed a handful of times. V and J are TRBV6-4 and TRBJ1-5; D is unresolved. Germline lookup yields CDR1 MRHNA and CDR2 SNTAGT. The CDR3 is 14 amino acids. The germline V and J ends were trimmed by 0 bases and 7 bases, with 10 bases remaining between them. The CDR3 loop reads CASSDSAGGQPQHF. The CDR3 DNA reads as TGTGCCAGCAGTGACTCCGCGGGCGGCCAGCCCCAGCATTTT.

This clonotype was counted a few times. The V call is TRBV12-3 or TRBV12-4, the J call TRBJ2-2; D ambiguous. V lost 6 bases and J 8 bases, leaving 7 bases between the germline ends. CDR3 size: 11 residues. CDR3 residues: CASRADGELFF. The CDR3 DNA is TGTGCCAGCAGGGCTGATGGGGAGCTGTTTTTT.